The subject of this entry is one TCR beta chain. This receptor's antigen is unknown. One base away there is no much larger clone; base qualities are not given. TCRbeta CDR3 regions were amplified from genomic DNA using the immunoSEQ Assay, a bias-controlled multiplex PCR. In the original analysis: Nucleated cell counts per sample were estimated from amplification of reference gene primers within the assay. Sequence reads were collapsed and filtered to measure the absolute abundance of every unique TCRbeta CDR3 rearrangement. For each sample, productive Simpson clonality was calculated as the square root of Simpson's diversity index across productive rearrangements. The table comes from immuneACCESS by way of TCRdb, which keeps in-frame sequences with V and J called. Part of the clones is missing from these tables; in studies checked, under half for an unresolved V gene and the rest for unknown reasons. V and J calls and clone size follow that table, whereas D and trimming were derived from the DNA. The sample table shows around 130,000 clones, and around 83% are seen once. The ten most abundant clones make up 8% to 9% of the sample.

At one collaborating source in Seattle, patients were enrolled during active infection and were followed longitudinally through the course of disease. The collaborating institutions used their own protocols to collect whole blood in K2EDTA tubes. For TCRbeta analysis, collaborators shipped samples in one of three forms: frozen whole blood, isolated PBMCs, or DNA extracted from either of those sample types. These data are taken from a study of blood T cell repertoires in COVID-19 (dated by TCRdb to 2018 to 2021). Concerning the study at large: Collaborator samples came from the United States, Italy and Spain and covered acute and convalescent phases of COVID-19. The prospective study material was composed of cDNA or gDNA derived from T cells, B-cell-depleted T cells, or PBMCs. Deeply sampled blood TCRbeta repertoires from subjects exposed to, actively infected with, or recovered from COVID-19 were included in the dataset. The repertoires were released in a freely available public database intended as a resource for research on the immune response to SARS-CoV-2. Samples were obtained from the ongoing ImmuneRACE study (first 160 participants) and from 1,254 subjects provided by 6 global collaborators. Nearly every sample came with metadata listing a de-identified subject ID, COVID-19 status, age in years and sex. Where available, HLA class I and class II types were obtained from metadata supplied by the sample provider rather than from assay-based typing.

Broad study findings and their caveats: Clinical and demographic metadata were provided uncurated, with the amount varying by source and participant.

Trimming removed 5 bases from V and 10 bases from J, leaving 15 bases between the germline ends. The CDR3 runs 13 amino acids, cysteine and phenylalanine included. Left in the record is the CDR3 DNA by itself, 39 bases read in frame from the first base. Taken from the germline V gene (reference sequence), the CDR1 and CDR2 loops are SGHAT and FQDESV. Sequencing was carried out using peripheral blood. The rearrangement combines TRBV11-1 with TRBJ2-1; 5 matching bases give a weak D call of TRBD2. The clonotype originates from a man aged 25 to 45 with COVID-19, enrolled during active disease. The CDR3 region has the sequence CASSRGEHIEQFF. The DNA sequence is TGTGCCAGCAGCCGTGGGGAGCACATCGAGCAGTTCTTC.